These T cell receptor beta chains were read from a single sample in a study of a mutant IDH1 vaccine in newly diagnosed glioma. TCRdb keeps only in-frame clones here, not all; method: immunoSEQ multiplex PCR. In the table there are under 65,000 clones, around 80% of which are singletons. The sample was PBMCs, taken from a glioma patient treated with radiotherapy, temozolomide or both. The receptors originated from a man younger than 35 with glioma. Each CDR3 is given with its conserved first and last residue. A D gene is named only where the DNA matches it firmly. A clone size is listed for some rows: how often the clone was seen (once, few, many), or a class if it is expanded.

D: .
V: TRBV7-2
J: TRBJ1-2
size: .
CDR3: CASSLTVMGTF
DNA: TGTGCCAGCAGCTTGACAGTTATGGGCACCTTC

D: .
V: TRBV7-2
J: TRBJ1-1
size: .
CDR3: CASSYPGTTEAFF
DNA: TGTGCCAGCAGCTACCCAGGTACGACTGAAGCTTTCTTT

D: .
V: TRBV15
J: TRBJ1-2
size: once
CDR3: CATSRDTENYGYTF
DNA: TGTGCCACCAGCAGAGATACAGAGAACTATGGCTACACCTTC

D: TRBD2
V: TRBV11-1
J: TRBJ2-5
size: .
CDR3: CASSPRGTSGRKTQYF
DNA: TGTGCCAGCAGCCCGCGGGGGACTAGCGGGAGGAAGACCCAGTACTTC

D: TRBD1
V: TRBV15
J: TRBJ2-7
size: .
CDR3: CATSGDRDSYEQYF
DNA: TGTGCCACCAGCGGGGACAGGGACTCCTACGAGCAGTACTTC

D: .
V: TRBV9
J: TRBJ1-1
size: .
CDR3: CASSVETDQRRAFF
DNA: TGTGCCAGCAGCGTAGAAACGGATCAACGGAGAGCTTTCTTT

D: TRBD2
V: TRBV4-2
J: TRBJ2-1
size: .
CDR3: CASSPLGGSSYNEQFF
DNA: TGTGCCAGCAGCCCCCTGGGCGGGAGCTCCTACAATGAGCAGTTCTTC

D: TRBD2
V: TRBV5-1
J: TRBJ2-2
size: .
CDR3: CASSSGGVPNTGELFF
DNA: TGCGCCAGCAGCTCGGGAGGGGTCCCTAACACCGGGGAGCTGTTTTTT

D: .
V: TRBV5-1
J: TRBJ1-4
size: .
CDR3: CASSRTSLGNEKLFF
DNA: TGCGCCAGCAGCAGGACGAGCCTTGGGAATGAAAAACTGTTTTTT

D: .
V: TRBV27
J: TRBJ1-1
size: .
CDR3: CASSPGLLVGSITEAFF
DNA: TGTGCCAGCAGTCCTGGTCTGTTGGTAGGGTCGATCACTGAAGCTTTCTTT